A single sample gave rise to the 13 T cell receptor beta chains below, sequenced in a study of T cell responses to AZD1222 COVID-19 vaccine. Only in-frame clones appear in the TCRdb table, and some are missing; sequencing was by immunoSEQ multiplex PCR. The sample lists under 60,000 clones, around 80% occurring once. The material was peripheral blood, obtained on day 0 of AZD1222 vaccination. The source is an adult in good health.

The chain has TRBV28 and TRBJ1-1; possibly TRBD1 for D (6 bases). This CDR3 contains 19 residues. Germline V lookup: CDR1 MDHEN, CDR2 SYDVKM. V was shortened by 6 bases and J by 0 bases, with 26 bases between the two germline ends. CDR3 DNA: TGTGCCAGCAGGCCTCTAACCTCGACAGGTTTCCTCATGAACACTGAAGCTTTCTTT. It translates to CASRPLTSTGFLMNTEAFF.

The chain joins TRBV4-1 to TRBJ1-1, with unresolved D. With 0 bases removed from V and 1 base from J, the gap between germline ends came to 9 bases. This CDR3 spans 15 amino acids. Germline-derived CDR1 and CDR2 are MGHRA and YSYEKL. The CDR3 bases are TGCGCCAGCAGCCAAGATTTACGGACGAACACTGAAGCTTTCTTT. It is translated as CASSQDLRTNTEAFF.

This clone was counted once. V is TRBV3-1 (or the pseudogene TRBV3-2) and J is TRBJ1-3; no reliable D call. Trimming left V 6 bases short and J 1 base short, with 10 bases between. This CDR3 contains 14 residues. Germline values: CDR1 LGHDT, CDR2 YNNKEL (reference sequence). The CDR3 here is CASRPTKSGNTIYF. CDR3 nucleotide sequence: TGTGCCAGCAGACCCACAAAATCTGGAAACACCATATATTTT.

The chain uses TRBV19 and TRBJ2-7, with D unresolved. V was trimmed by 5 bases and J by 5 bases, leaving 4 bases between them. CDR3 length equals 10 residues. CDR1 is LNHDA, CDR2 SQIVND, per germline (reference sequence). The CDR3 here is CASSRHEQYF. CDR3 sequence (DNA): TGTGCCAGTAGTCGCCACGAGCAGTACTTC.

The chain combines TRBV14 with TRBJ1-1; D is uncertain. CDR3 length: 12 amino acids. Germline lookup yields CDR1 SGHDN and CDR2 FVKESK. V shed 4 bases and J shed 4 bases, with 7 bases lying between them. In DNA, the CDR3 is TGTGCCAGCAGCCCAAGTAGCACTGAAGCTTTCTTT. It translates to CASSPSSTEAFF.

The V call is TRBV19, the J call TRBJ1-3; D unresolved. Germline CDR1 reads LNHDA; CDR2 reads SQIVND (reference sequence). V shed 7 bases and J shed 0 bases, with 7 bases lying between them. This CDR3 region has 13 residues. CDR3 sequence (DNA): TGTGCCAGTAAGAGCCCCTCTGGAAACACCATATATTTT. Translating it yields CASKSPSGNTIYF. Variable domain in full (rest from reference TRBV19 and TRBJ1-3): DGGITQSPKYLFRKEGQNVTLSCEQNLNHDAMYWYRQDPGQGLRLIYYSQIVNDFQKGDIAEGYSVSREKKESFPLTVTSAQKNPTAFYLCASKSPSGNTIYFGEGSWLTVV.

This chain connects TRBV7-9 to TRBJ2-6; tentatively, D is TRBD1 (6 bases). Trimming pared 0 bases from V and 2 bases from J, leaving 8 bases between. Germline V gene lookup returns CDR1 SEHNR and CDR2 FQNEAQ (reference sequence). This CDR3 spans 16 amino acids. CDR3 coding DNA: TGTGCCAGCAGCTTAGCCACAGGGACTGGGGCCAACGTCCTGACTTTC. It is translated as CASSLATGTGANVLTF.

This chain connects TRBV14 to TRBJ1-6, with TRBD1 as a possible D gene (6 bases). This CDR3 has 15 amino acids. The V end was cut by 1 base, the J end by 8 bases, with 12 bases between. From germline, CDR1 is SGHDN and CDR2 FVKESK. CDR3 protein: CASSQGFTGYSPLHF. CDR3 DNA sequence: TGTGCCAGCAGCCAAGGGTTTACAGGGTATTCACCCCTCCACTTT.

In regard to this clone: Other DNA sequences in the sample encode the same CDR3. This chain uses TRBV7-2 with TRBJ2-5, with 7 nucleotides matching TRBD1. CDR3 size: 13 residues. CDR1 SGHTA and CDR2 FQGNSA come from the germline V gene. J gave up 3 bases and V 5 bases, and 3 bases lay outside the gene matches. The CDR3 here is CASSPGTEETQYF. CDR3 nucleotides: TGTGCCAGCAGCCCAGGGACAGAAGAGACCCAGTACTTC.

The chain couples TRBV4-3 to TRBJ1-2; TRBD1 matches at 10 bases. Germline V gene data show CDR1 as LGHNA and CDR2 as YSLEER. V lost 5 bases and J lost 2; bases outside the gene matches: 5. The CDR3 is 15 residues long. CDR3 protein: CASSKETGGNYGYTF. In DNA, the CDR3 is TGCGCCAGCAGCAAGGAGACAGGGGGCAACTATGGCTACACCTTC.

The CDR3 nucleotides read TGTGCCAGCAGCTTGTATCGGGGACTAGCGGGAGAGAACGAGCAGTACTTC. It encodes CASSLYRGLAGENEQYF. The chain combines TRBV5-8 with TRBJ2-7; TRBD2 matches at 14 bases. The CDR3 consists of 17 residues. Trimming took 1 base from V and 5 from J; bases not matched to a gene: 8. Germline V gene sequence: CDR1 SGHTS, CDR2 YDEGEE.

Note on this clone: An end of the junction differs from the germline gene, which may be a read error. The chain's CDR3 is CASSATTGNPEAFF. The CDR3, as DNA: TGTGCCAGCAGCGCGACGACAGGGAACCCTGAAGCTTTCTTT. The chain links TRBV5-5 to TRBJ1-1; TRBD1 aligns across 7 bases. Germline V CDR1 and CDR2: SGHKS, YYEKEE (reference sequence). This CDR3 has 14 residues.

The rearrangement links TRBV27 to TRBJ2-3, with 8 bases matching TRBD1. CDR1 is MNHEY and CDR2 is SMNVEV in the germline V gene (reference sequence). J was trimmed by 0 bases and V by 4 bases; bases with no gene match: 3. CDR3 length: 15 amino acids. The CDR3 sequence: CASSSTGVSTDTQYF. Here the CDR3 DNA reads TGTGCCAGCAGTTCGACAGGGGTCAGCACAGATACGCAGTATTTT.